The T cell receptor (beta chain) under discussion was sequenced for a study of cytomegalovirus exposure and HLA in healthy donors. The donors belonged to the roughly 130-subject validation cohort, separate from the roughly 650-subject first cohort. Study results and caveats: Despite most TCR sequences being rare, some public TCRs occurred in many donors. It was 150 to 200 TCR beta chains that were listed as cytomegalovirus-associated.

The assay was immunoSEQ multiplex PCR, and TCRdb's table has in-frame clones only and misses some. Of 250,000 or so clones listed, 87% were seen once; the top ten hold 12%. A remark on this clone: Antigen: not known.

CDR3 size: 14 residues. Trimming cost V 4 bases and J 0 bases, with 9 bases left between them. Germline V gene sequence: CDR1 SEHNR, CDR2 FQNEAQ (reference sequence). The gene calls are TRBV7-9 and TRBJ1-1; D unresolved. The origin of this receptor is a young man in good health and CMV-seropositive. Sequencing was done on a sample of PBMCs. The DNA of the CDR3 is TGTGCCAGCAGCTCAGATACGGTGAACACTGAAGCTTTCTTT. It yields the protein CASSSDTVNTEAFF.